The 21 T cell receptor beta chains given below trace back to one sample, sequenced in a study of T-cell memory formation after mild COVID-19. In TCRdb, the 5' RACE reads were re-called with MiXCR into one record per CDR3 protein. There are almost 45,000 distinct CDR3 sequences in the sample; roughly 7% occur only once, and roughly 0.79% lies in the top ten. Source material: PBMCs or a T cell subset sorted from them (not recorded which). The receptor set was obtained from an adult who had mild COVID-19 (a few samples of this study predate the infection). Cell type and time point are not known.

This clonotype was recorded many times. This chain connects TRBV20-1 to TRBJ2-1; 13 nucleotides match TRBD2. The V gene end was trimmed by 3 bases and the J gene end by 8 bases; junction bases not matched to a gene: 16. Germline lookup yields CDR1 DFQATT and CDR2 SNEGSKA (reference sequence). This CDR3 spans 18 amino acids. The CDR3 loop reads CSASGLPGLAGIGDEQFF. The CDR3 nucleotides are TGCAGTGCTAGTGGCTTACCGGGACTAGCGGGGATCGGTGATGAGCAGTTCTTC.

In this sample, this clonotype turned up a few times. The chain employs TRBV6-2 or TRBV6-3 and TRBJ2-1; D might be TRBD1 or TRBD2, each matching 5 bases. Trimming removed 6 bases from V and 9 bases from J, with 21 bases in between. CDR3 length: 15 amino acids. The V gene's germline CDR1 is MNHEY and CDR2 SVGEGT. The DNA for the CDR3 is TGTGCCAGCAGAGGGGCCGAGGGCGGAACGGCTGAGCAGTTCTTC. This codes for CASRGAEGGTAEQFF.

The gene calls are TRBV11-2 and TRBJ1-5, with D perhaps matching TRBD1 (5 bases). Looked up from germline, CDR1 is SGHAT and CDR2 is FQNNGV. The CDR3 is 14 residues long. Trimming took off 5 bases at V and 6 bases at J, with 14 bases between the two ends. The CDR3 loop reads CASSRAGAGQPQHF. CDR3 in DNA: TGTGCCAGCAGCCGGGCCGGGGCCGGTCAGCCCCAGCATTTT. Full variable domain (missing parts from reference TRBV11-2 and TRBJ1-5): EAGVAQSPRYKIIEKRQSVAFWCNPISGHATLYWYQQILGQGPKLLIQFQNNGVVDDSQLPKDRFSAERLKGVDSTLKIQPAKLEDSAVYLCASSRAGAGQPQHFGDGTRLSIL.

This clonotype was seen repeatedly, ten times or more. This chain uses TRBV7-9 with TRBJ2-3; 10 bases align to TRBD2. Germline assignment: CDR1 SEHNR and CDR2 FQNEAQ (reference sequence). V lost 5 bases, J lost 4 bases, and 6 bases stayed unmatched. This CDR3 contains 15 residues. In nucleotides, the CDR3 is TGTGCCAGCAGCACAGCGGGGGGGCGAGCAGATACGCAGTATTTT. Translating gives CASSTAGGRADTQYF.

This clonotype has a count of ten or more. V and J are TRBV4-2 and TRBJ2-4; no definite D call. The CDR3 totals 13 residues. In germline, CDR1 is LGHNA, CDR2 YNFKEQ. Trimming removed 0 bases at V and 6 bases at J, with 6 bases between. The CDR3 spells CASSQEQINIQYF. CDR3 nucleotides: TGTGCCAGCAGCCAAGAGCAGATAAACATTCAGTACTTC.

This chain connects TRBV5-1 to TRBJ2-3; D is perhaps TRBD2 (7 bases). CDR3 length: 16 amino acids. Trimming removed 0 bases at V and 2 bases at J, with 13 bases between. Per the germline V gene, CDR1 is SGHRS and CDR2 is YFSETQ. The CDR3 DNA is TGCGCCAGCAGCTTGGCCGGCGGGGGCCCCACAGATACGCAGTATTTT. Its translation: CASSLAGGGPTDTQYF.

In its sample, this clonotype was seen many times. The V and J genes are TRBV5-1 and TRBJ2-5; no clear D. This CDR3 has 14 amino acids. Germline-derived CDR1 and CDR2 are SGHRS and YFSETQ. Trimming took 4 bases from V and 2 from J, leaving 12 bases between them. Here the CDR3 reads CASSLDQFQETQYF. For the CDR3, the DNA is TGCGCCAGCAGCCTGGACCAGTTTCAAGAGACCCAGTACTTC.

This clonotype has a count of ten or more. The J gene is TRBJ2-7, the V gene TRBV18; D possibly corresponds to TRBD2 (5 bases). The germline CDR1 and CDR2 sequences are KGHSH and LQKENI. V lost 2 bases and J 2 bases, leaving 10 bases between the germline ends. CDR3 length equals 14 residues. The CDR3 protein is CASSPREFTYEQYF. CDR3 nucleotides: TGTGCCAGCTCACCAAGGGAGTTTACCTACGAGCAGTACTTC.

The chain couples TRBV6-1 to TRBJ2-3, with D maybe TRBD1 (6 bases). Per the germline V gene, CDR1 is MNHNS and CDR2 is SASEGT. The CDR3 spans 16 residues. The germline V and J ends were trimmed by 4 bases and 0 bases, with 14 bases remaining between them. The CDR3 here is CASSGFIGQSTDTQYF. CDR3 nucleotides: TGTGCCAGCAGTGGGTTTATCGGACAGAGCACAGATACGCAGTATTTT.

This clonotype was observed many times. This sequence joins TRBV12-3 or TRBV12-4 and TRBJ2-1; D ambiguous. This CDR3 spans 12 amino acids. Trimming cost V 1 base and J 13 bases, with 11 bases left between them. In DNA form, the CDR3 reads TGTGCCAGCAGTTTAGGCGGTAGTTTACAGTTCTTC. This translates into CASSLGGSLQFF.

There are many counts of this clonotype. V and J are TRBV7-7 and TRBJ2-1, with D tentatively TRBD2 (7 bases). The germline gives CDR1 SSHAT, CDR2 FNYEAQ (reference sequence). The CDR3 runs to 14 residues. The V end lost 5 bases, the J end lost 9 bases, and 17 bases lay between the germline ends. CDR3 DNA: TGTGCCAGCAGCCCCGCGGGGGCTTACGGTGAGCAGTTCTTC. As protein: CASSPAGAYGEQFF.

This clonotype was recorded at least ten times. V gene TRBV5-1 combines with J gene TRBJ2-3; 7 positions agree with TRBD2. Unmatched junction bases numbered 18, after V lost 2 bases and J lost 0 bases. Germline V gene data show CDR1 as SGHRS and CDR2 as YFSETQ. CDR3 size: 20 residues. The CDR3 here is CASSFYTTGRGLASTDTQYF. Here the CDR3 DNA reads TGCGCCAGCAGCTTCTACACGACGGGGAGGGGACTCGCTAGCACAGATACGCAGTATTTT.

This clonotype appeared many times. The V gene is TRBV24-1, the J gene TRBJ1-1; 7 nucleotides agree with TRBD1. There are 15 residues in the CDR3. The germline CDR1 and CDR2 sequences are KGHDR and SFDVKD. V was pared by 8 bases and J by 5 bases, with 13 bases of the junction left unmatched. The CDR3 protein is CATKATEGARTEAFF. The CDR3 nucleotides read TGTGCCACCAAAGCGACTGAGGGGGCGCGGACTGAAGCTTTCTTT.

This clonotype has more than one count but fewer than ten. The chain is built from TRBV6-6 and TRBJ1-1; TRBD1 matches 7 bases. CDR1 and CDR2 from the germline V gene are MNHNY and SVGAGI (reference sequence). The CDR3 consists of 16 residues. J lost 3 bases, V lost 6 bases, and 13 bases had no gene match. CDR3 protein: CASRPRDRVTDTEAFF. The CDR3 DNA sequence: TGTGCCAGCAGACCCCGAGACAGGGTGACGGACACTGAAGCTTTCTTT.

This clonotype was observed many times. V gene TRBV3-1 combines with J gene TRBJ2-3, with 8 bases identical to TRBD2. Trimming took 1 base from V and 6 from J; bases not matched to a gene: 9. Germline CDR1 LGHDT, CDR2 YNNKEL (reference sequence). The CDR3 is 16 residues long. CDR3 protein: CASSQAASGLSDTQYF. CDR3 nucleotide sequence: TGTGCCAGCAGCCAAGCTGCTAGCGGGTTAAGCGATACGCAGTATTTT.

This clonotype appeared many times. This chain uses TRBV11-3 with TRBJ2-1; D might be TRBD1 or TRBD2, each matching 6 bases. CDR3 length equals 13 residues. CDR1 is SGHNT and CDR2 is YENEEA in the germline V gene. The ends were cut back, 4 bases at V and 8 bases at J, with 12 bases in the middle. CDR3 bases: TGTGCCAGCAGCTCGCCGGGGGCGCATGAGCAGTTCTTC. Translation: CASSSPGAHEQFF.

This clonotype was counted at least ten times. The gene calls are TRBV6-2 or TRBV6-3 and TRBJ1-5; 8 nucleotides align to TRBD1. Per germline, CDR1 MNHEY and CDR2 SVGEGT. The CDR3 sequence is 16 residues long. Unmatched junction bases numbered 10, after V lost 5 bases and J lost 4 bases. The CDR3 region is CASSHPGTGDNQPQHF. Written as DNA, the CDR3 is TGTGCCAGCAGTCACCCCGGGACAGGAGATAATCAGCCCCAGCATTTT.

This clonotype was seen more than once but under ten times. This chain connects TRBV2 to TRBJ1-5, with D unresolved. The CDR3 is 14 residues long. Trimming took 8 bases from V and 0 from J, leaving 11 bases between them. Germline CDR1 SNHLY, CDR2 FYNNEI. The CDR3 spells CASARLNSNQPQHF. DNA of the CDR3: TGTGCCAGCGCCAGACTGAATAGCAATCAGCCCCAGCATTTT.

This clonotype was counted at least ten times. CDR3 loop: CASSLIQAGGRETQYF. In DNA form, the CDR3 reads TGTGCCAGCAGCTTAATCCAAGCGGGGGGGCGAGAGACCCAGTACTTC. The genes are TRBV7-8 and TRBJ2-5; TRBD2 matches at 10 bases. The germline V gene has CDR1 SGHVS and CDR2 FQNEAQ. V was pared by 2 bases and J by 4 bases, with 7 bases of the junction left unmatched. The CDR3 sequence is 16 residues long.

This clonotype has a count of ten or more. The gene calls are TRBV24-1 and TRBJ2-1, with TRBD2 matching 11 bases. CDR1 and CDR2 (germline): KGHDR, SFDVKD. The CDR3 has 16 amino acids. Trimming cost V 4 bases and J 2 bases; bases outside gene matches: 3. The CDR3 bases are TGTGCCACCAGTGACTCACTAGCGGGAGCCTACAATGAGCAGTTCTTC. Protein product: CATSDSLAGAYNEQFF.

This clonotype was seen at least ten times. V gene TRBV29-1 combines with J gene TRBJ2-5; D might be TRBD2 (5 bases). CDR3 size: 12 residues. V was trimmed by 5 bases and J by 4 bases, leaving 11 bases between them. Germline CDR1 is SQVTM and CDR2 is ANQGSEA. CDR3 coding DNA: TGCAGCGTTAAGGCGGGTGTAGAGACCCAGTACTTC. Amino acids: CSVKAGVETQYF.